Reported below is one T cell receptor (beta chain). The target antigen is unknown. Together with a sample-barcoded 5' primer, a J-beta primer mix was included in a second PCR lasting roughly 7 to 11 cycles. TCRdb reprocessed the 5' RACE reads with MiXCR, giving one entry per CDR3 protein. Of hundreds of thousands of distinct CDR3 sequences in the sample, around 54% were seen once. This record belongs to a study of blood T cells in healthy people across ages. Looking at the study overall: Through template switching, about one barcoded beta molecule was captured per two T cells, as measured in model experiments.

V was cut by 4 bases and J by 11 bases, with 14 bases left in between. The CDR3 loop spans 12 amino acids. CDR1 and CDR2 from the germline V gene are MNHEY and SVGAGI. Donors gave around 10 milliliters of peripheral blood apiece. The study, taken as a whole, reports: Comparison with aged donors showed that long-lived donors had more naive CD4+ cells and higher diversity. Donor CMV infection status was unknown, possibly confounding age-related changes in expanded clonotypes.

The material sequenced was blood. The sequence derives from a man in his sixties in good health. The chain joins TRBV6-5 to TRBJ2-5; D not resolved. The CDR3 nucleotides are TGTGCCAGCAGTTCGACCTTCTTAGAGCAGTACTTC. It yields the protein CASSSTFLEQYF.